The T cell receptor (beta chain) under discussion was sequenced for a study of T cell repertoires in cytomegalovirus infection. On this clonotype itself: Its antigen is as yet unknown.

Germline V lookup: CDR1 LGHNA, CDR2 YSLEER. The V gene lost 0 bases and the J gene lost 3 bases, with 6 bases spanning the gap. This CDR3 spans 14 amino acids. The study, taken as a whole, reports: Within the response measured ex vivo, HLA-C-restricted CMV-specific TCR beta clonotypes were dominant.

Each CDR3 protein gets one entry after TCRdb re-called the reads with MiXCR. The table has about 440,000 distinct CDR3 sequences, roughly a third seen once. This chain joins TRBV4-3 and TRBJ1-5, with no clear D. The TCR sequence derives from a human donor in good health (CMV status not recorded). Some clones in this sample may be carry-over from other donors' samples. The specimen sequenced was PBMCs. Here the CDR3 DNA reads TGCGCCAGCAGCCAAGATCACCCCAATCAGCCCCAGCATTTT. This encodes CASSQDHPNQPQHF.